One TCR beta chain is described in this entry. These data come from a study of control samples from healthy donors and cancer patients. The germline gives CDR1 SGHRS, CDR2 YFSETQ. The CDR3 runs 13 residues. V gave up 4 bases and J gave up 1 base, with 8 bases separating them. Clones were read by immunoSEQ multiplex PCR, and TCRdb kept only the in-frame ones, dropping some. In the table there are roughly 160,000 clones, 70% to 90% of which are singletons. Specimen: blood. This TCR came from a woman in her twenties or thirties in good health. The J gene is TRBJ1-1, the V gene TRBV5-1; D may be TRBD1 (5 bases). CDR3 nucleotides: TGCGCCAGCAGCCCTGGACAGAACACTGAAGCTTTCTTT. Residues: CASSPGQNTEAFF.